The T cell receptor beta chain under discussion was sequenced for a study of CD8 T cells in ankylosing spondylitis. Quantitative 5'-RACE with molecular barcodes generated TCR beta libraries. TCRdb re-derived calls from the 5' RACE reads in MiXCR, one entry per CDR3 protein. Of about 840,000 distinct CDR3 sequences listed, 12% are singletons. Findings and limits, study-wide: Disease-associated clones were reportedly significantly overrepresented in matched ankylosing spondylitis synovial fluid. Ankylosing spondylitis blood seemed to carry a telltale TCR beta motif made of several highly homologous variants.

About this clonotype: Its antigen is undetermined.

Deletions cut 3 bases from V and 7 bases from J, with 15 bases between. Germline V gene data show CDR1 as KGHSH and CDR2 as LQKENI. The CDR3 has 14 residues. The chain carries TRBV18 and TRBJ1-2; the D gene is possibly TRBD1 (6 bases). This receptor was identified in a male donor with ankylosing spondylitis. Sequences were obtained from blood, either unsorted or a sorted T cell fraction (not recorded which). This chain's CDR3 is CASSPGQLRPGYTF. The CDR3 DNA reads TGTGCCAGCTCACCCGGACAGCTAAGGCCTGGCTACACCTTC. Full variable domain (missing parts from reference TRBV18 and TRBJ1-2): NAGVMQNPRHLVRRRGQEARLRCSPMKGHSHVYWYRQLPEEGLKFMVYLQKENIIDESGMPKERFSAEFPKEGPSILRIQQVVRGDSAAYFCASSPGQLRPGYTFGSGTRLTVV.